The clone carrying this TCR beta chain appeared a single time. Profiling relied on immunoSEQ multiplex PCR, and the TCRdb table lists in-frame clones only, not all of them. The sample has around 2,000,000 clones, around 95% seen once. These data belong to a study of shared clonotypes between healthy human individuals. Trimming took 4 bases from V and 6 from J, leaving 11 bases between them. The CDR3 is made up of 13 amino acids. Germline CDR1 MNHEY, CDR2 SVGAGI. The chain has TRBV6-5 and TRBJ2-3; possible D gene TRBD1, 6 bases. Sequencing input: naive CD4+ T cells sorted from blood. Subset described: CD45RA+ positively selected. This sequence originates from a man between 18 and 29 years old in good health. The CDR3 coding sequence is TGTGCCAGCAGTTCCAGGGGTCCGGATACGCAGTATTTT. Protein sequence: CASSSRGPDTQYF.